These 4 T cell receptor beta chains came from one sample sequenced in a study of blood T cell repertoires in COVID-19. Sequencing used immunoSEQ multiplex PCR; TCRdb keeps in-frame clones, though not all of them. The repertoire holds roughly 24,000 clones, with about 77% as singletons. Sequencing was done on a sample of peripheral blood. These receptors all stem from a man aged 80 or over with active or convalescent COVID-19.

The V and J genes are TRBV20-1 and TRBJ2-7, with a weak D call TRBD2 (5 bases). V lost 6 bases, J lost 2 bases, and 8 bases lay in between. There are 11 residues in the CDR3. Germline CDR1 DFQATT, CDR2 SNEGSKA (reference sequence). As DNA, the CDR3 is TGCAGTGCGCGGGCCGCCTACGAGCAGTACTTC. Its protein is CSARAAYEQYF.

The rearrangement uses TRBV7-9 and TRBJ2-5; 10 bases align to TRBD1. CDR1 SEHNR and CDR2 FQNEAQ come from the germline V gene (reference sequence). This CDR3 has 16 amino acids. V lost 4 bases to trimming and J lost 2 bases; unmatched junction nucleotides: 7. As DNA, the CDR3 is TGTGCCAGCAGCTCCTCGGACAGGGGGGGACAAGAGACCCAGTACTTC. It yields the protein CASSSSDRGGQETQYF.

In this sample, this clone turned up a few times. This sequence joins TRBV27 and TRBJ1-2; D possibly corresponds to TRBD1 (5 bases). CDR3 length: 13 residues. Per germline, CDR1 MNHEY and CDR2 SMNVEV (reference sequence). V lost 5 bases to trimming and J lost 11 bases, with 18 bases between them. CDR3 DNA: TGTGCCAGCAGTATTACAGGTTCCCTTGTGTACACCTTC. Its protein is CASSITGSLVYTF.

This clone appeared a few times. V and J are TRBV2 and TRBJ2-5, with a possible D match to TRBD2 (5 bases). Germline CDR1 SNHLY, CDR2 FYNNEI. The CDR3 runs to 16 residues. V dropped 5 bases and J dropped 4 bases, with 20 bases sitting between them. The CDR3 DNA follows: TGTGCCAGCAGTACTAGGATTGGGCCCCTTTTAGAGACCCAGTACTTC. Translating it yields CASSTRIGPLLETQYF.